The source of this T cell receptor (beta chain) is a study of blood T cell repertoires in COVID-19. Study as a whole: Donors in the United States, Italy and Spain gave samples during acute or convalescent COVID-19.

CDR1 is SGHVS and CDR2 is FNYEAQ in the germline V gene. Trimming pared 0 bases from V and 2 bases from J, leaving 9 bases between. The CDR3 is 15 residues long. Original analysis: Reference gene primers were amplified, and this amplification served to estimate nucleated cell counts. TCRdb keeps only in-frame clones here, not all; method: immunoSEQ multiplex PCR. That table is the source of V, J and clone size, and D and trimming were worked out from the DNA. The sample holds 250,000 to 300,000 clones, roughly 86% seen once. This clone was observed a single time. The sequence derives from a woman in her twenties or thirties with acute or convalescent COVID-19. The chain couples TRBV7-6 to TRBJ2-3; TRBD2 might be the D (6 bases). The sample was peripheral blood. This chain's CDR3 is CASSLAGGDTDTQYF. In DNA form, the CDR3 reads TGTGCCAGCAGCTTAGCGGGAGGTGACACAGATACGCAGTATTTT.